This T cell receptor (beta chain) was sequenced in a study of blood T cell repertoires in COVID-19. Looking at the study overall: The United States, Italy and Spain supplied acute and convalescent COVID-19 samples.

Sequencing used immunoSEQ multiplex PCR; TCRdb keeps in-frame clones, though not all of them. In the table there are 150,000 to 200,000 clones, roughly 85% of which are singletons. The ends were cut back, 2 bases at V and 8 bases at J, with 13 bases in the middle. This CDR3 has 15 amino acids. Germline-derived CDR1 and CDR2 are MDHEN and SYDVKM. The sequence was obtained from a woman between 18 and 29 years old who had recovered from COVID-19. The J gene is TRBJ1-6, the V gene TRBV28; D is uncertain. The sequencing input was PBMCs or T cells enriched from blood (not recorded which). CDR3 nucleotides: TGTGCCAGCAGTTTAGGAGGGAGATCGGATTCACCCCTCCACTTT. It is translated as CASSLGGRSDSPLHF.